Reported below is one T cell receptor (beta chain). Its antigen is not identified. V was clipped by 4 bases and J by 1 base, with 17 bases between them. CDR3 size: 18 residues. This entry is derived from a study of identical twins. Study-wide findings and caveats: Donors were not followed over many years; analysis was cross-sectional. Sequences that were out-of-frame, alpha and twin-shared displayed an excess of low generation probability. Beta out-of-frame sequences showed weaker excess twin sharing.

A universal primer binding site was introduced by template switching. The final cDNA contained unique molecular identifiers. Each CDR3 protein gets one entry after TCRdb re-called the 5' RACE reads with MiXCR. The repertoire holds some 1,700,000 distinct CDR3 sequences, with more than 30% as singletons. This clonotype was sampled from a newborn girl in good health. The material sequenced was cord blood. The J gene is TRBJ2-6, the V gene TRBV12-3 or TRBV12-4; D tentatively fits TRBD1 or TRBD2 (6 bases each). The CDR3 sequence is CASSSGGRGTSGANVLTF. The CDR3 bases are TGTGCCAGCAGTTCCGGGGGCAGGGGAACATCTGGGGCCAACGTCCTGACTTTC.